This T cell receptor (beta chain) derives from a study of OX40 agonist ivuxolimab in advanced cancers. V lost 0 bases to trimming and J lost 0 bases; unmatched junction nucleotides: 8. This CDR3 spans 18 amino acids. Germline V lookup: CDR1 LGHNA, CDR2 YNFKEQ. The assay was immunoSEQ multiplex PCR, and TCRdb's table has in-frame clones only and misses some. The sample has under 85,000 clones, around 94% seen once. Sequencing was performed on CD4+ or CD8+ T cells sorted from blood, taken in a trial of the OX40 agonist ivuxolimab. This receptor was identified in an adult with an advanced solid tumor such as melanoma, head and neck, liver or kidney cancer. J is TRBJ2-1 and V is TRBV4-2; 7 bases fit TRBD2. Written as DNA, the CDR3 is TGTGCCAGCAGCCAAGAAGGACCAGCGGGAAACTCCTACAATGAGCAGTTCTTC. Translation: CASSQEGPAGNSYNEQFF.